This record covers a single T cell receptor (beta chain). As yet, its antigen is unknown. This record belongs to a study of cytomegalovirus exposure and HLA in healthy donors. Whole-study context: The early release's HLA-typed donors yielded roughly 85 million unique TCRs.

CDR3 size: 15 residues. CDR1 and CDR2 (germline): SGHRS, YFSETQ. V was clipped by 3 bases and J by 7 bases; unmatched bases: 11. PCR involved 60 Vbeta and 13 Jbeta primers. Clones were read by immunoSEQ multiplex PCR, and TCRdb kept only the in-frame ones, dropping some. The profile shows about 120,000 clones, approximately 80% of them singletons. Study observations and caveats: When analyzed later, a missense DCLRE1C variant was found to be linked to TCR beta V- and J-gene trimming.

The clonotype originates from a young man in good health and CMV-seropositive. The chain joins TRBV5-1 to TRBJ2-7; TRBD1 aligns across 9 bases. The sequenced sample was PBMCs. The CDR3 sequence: CASSSRGTGRGEQYF. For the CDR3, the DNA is TGCGCCAGCAGCTCCCGAGGGACAGGGCGGGGTGAGCAGTACTTC. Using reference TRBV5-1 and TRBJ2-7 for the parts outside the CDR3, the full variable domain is KAGVTQTPRYLIKTRGQQVTLSCSPISGHRSVSWYQQTPGQGLQFLFEYFSETQRNKGNFPGRFSGRQFSNSRSEMNVSTLELGDSALYLCASSSRGTGRGEQYFGPGTRLTVT.